The 26 T cell receptor beta chains listed next were all sequenced from one sample in a study of cytomegalovirus exposure and HLA in healthy donors. Researchers ran the PCR with 60 Vbeta and 13 Jbeta primers. This table comes from immunoSEQ multiplex PCR, and its TCRdb copy is limited to in-frame clones, with some not included. The repertoire includes about 190,000 clones, around 79% of them detected once, and 1.6% sits in the top ten. Sequenced input: PBMCs. These receptor sequences come from a young woman in good health and CMV-seronegative.

The genes are TRBV28 and TRBJ2-7; 9 positions agree with TRBD1. The germline CDR1 and CDR2 sequences are MDHEN and SYDVKM. This CDR3 has 16 amino acids. J was trimmed by 4 bases and V by 5 bases; bases with no gene match: 12. As DNA, the CDR3 is TGTGCCAGCAGTCACAAATTCGGGACAGGGAAGTACGAGCAGTACTTC. The encoded protein is CASSHKFGTGKYEQYF.

In this sample, this clone turned up a few times. The chain has TRBV7-3 and TRBJ1-6, with unresolved D. The V and J ends lost 5 bases and 9 bases respectively, with 23 bases between them. This CDR3 contains 17 residues. Germline CDR1 SGHTA, CDR2 FQGTGA. In DNA form, the CDR3 reads TGTGCCAGCAGCCCCGATCCCCGCCCCTGGGAGACTTCACCCCTCCACTTT. Translated: CASSPDPRPWETSPLHF.

V and J are TRBV9 and TRBJ2-3; 8 positions agree with TRBD2. CDR1 and CDR2 (germline): SGDLS, YYNGEE. V was clipped by 0 bases and J by 5 bases; unmatched bases: 5. This CDR3 region has 15 residues. The CDR3: CASSVARGGVDTQYF. The CDR3 DNA follows: TGTGCCAGCAGCGTAGCTCGGGGGGGCGTAGATACGCAGTATTTT.

The chain recombines TRBV30 with TRBJ2-3, with 7 bases matching TRBD1. J was trimmed by 4 bases and V by 1 base; bases with no gene match: 14. The germline gives CDR1 GTSNPN, CDR2 SVGIG (reference sequence). The CDR3 is 17 residues long. CDR3 DNA: TGTGCCTGGAGTGAAACACTAAGGGGGCCCTGGGCAGATACGCAGTATTTT. Its translation: CAWSETLRGPWADTQYF. Filled out from reference TRBV30 and TRBJ2-3, the complete variable domain reads SQTIHQWPATLVQPVGSPLSLECTVEGTSNPNLYWYRQAAGRGLQLLFYSVGIGQISSEVPQNLSASRPQDRQFILSSKKLLLSDSGFYLCAWSETLRGPWADTQYFGPGTRLTVL.

The V and J genes are TRBV9 and TRBJ2-2; D perhaps matches TRBD2 (5 bases). Germline values: CDR1 SGDLS, CDR2 YYNGEE. The CDR3 has 14 amino acids. The V end was cut by 1 base, the J end by 6 bases, with 10 bases between. CDR3 coding DNA: TGTGCCAGCAGCGTACGGAGCGGTCCCGGGGAGCTGTTTTTT. As protein: CASSVRSGPGELFF.

This clone was found once. V gene TRBV4-1 combines with J gene TRBJ2-5; 7 bases are a match to TRBD1. Near its end, the DNA agrees better with TRBJ2-7, so the J call may be wrong. From germline, CDR1 is MGHRA and CDR2 YSYEKL. The CDR3 extends over 15 amino acids. The CDR3 loop reads CASSQVRDRSYEQYF. The CDR3 bases are TGCGCCAGCAGCCAAGTCCGGGACAGATCCTACGAGCAGTACTTC.

The chain couples TRBV6-1 to TRBJ1-2; 8 positions match TRBD1. Unmatched junction bases numbered 10, after V lost 6 bases and J lost 4 bases. This CDR3 is built from 15 residues. Germline V gene data show CDR1 as MNHNS and CDR2 as SASEGT. CDR3 sequence (DNA): TGTGCCAGCAGCGACGCGATGACAGGGGCCTATGGCTACACCTTC. Amino acids: CASSDAMTGAYGYTF.

The gene calls are TRBV2 and TRBJ2-5, with D possibly matching TRBD2 (7 bases). This CDR3 is 14 amino acids long. The V gene lost 4 bases and the J gene lost 5 bases, with 14 bases spanning the gap. The V gene's germline CDR1 is SNHLY and CDR2 FYNNEI. In nucleotides, the CDR3 is TGTGCCAGCAGTGTATCAGGGGAGGGTGAGACCCAGTACTTC. Encoded protein: CASSVSGEGETQYF.

This chain joins TRBV27 and TRBJ1-6, with 7 bases lining up with TRBD1. Losses at the gene ends were 5 bases for V and 10 bases for J; bases not matched to a gene: 11. The V gene's germline CDR1 is MNHEY and CDR2 SMNVEV (reference sequence). The CDR3 spans 15 residues. CDR3 DNA: TGTGCCAGCAGTGCCCTAAACAGGGGTAGGTCACCCCTCCACTTT. It specifies CASSALNRGRSPLHF.

This rearrangement joins TRBV28 to TRBJ2-5; 7 nucleotides line up with TRBD2. In germline, CDR1 is MDHEN, CDR2 SYDVKM. The V gene end was trimmed by 1 base and the J gene end by 5 bases; junction bases not matched to a gene: 10. The CDR3 length is 16 residues. The CDR3 coding sequence is TGTGCCAGCAGTTTATACTCCGTGGGGGGGAAGGAGACCCAGTACTTC. It yields the protein CASSLYSVGGKETQYF. Using reference TRBV28 and TRBJ2-5 for the parts outside the CDR3, the full variable domain is DVKVTQSSRYLVKRTGEKVFLECVQDMDHENMFWYRQDPGLGLRLIYFSYDVKMKEKGDIPEGYSVSREKKERFSLILESASTNQTSMYLCASSLYSVGGKETQYFGPGTRLLVL.

The chain joins TRBV28 to TRBJ1-2; 11 bases align to TRBD1. Germline assignment: CDR1 MDHEN and CDR2 SYDVKM. The CDR3 consists of 14 residues. Trimming cost V 6 bases and J 4 bases; bases outside gene matches: 4. CDR3 nucleotide sequence: TGTGCCAGCAGGGGACAGGGGGGAGTCTATGGCTACACCTTC. Residues: CASRGQGGVYGYTF.

This rearrangement joins TRBV27 to TRBJ1-1; 10 bases agree with TRBD1. CDR3 length: 16 residues. Germline lookup yields CDR1 MNHEY and CDR2 SMNVEV (reference sequence). The V and J ends lost 4 bases and 0 bases, in that order; junction bases with no gene match: 5. The CDR3 DNA follows: TGTGCCAGCAGTTCCCGGGACAGGGGCGTGAACACTGAAGCTTTCTTT. Its protein is CASSSRDRGVNTEAFF.

This sequence joins TRBV5-6 and TRBJ2-5; D is unclear. V was clipped by 0 bases and J by 0 bases, with 12 bases between them. In germline, CDR1 is SGHDT, CDR2 YYEEEE. The CDR3 contains 16 residues. DNA of the CDR3: TGTGCCAGCAGCTTGGAGTTTGAGGCGGACCAAGAGACCCAGTACTTC. This sequence encodes CASSLEFEADQETQYF.

This chain joins TRBV4-1 and TRBJ2-3; D gene unclear. With 0 bases removed from V and 2 bases from J, the gap between germline ends came to 15 bases. This CDR3 is 17 amino acids long. From germline, CDR1 is MGHRA and CDR2 YSYEKL. CDR3 residues: CASSQESPVVSTDTQYF. The CDR3, as DNA: TGCGCCAGCAGCCAAGAAAGTCCAGTCGTATCCACAGATACGCAGTATTTT.

This chain joins TRBV18 and TRBJ1-2, with a possible D match to TRBD1 (6 bases). This CDR3 spans 16 amino acids. V lost 3 bases to trimming and J lost 4 bases, with 18 bases between them. In germline, CDR1 is KGHSH, CDR2 LQKENI. This CDR3 reads CASSPSMSRDIYGYTF. CDR3 nucleotide sequence: TGTGCCAGCTCACCGTCGATGTCCAGGGACATCTATGGCTACACCTTC.

The chain links TRBV7-9 to TRBJ2-1; possible D gene TRBD1, 5 bases. Trimming stripped 10 bases from V and 8 bases from J, with 18 bases between. The CDR3 consists of 13 residues. CDR1 SEHNR and CDR2 FQNEAQ come from the germline V gene (reference sequence). CDR3 DNA sequence: TGTGCCATCCCACCCAGGGTAGACCATGAGCAGTTCTTC. It yields the protein CAIPPRVDHEQFF.

The chain combines TRBV9 with TRBJ2-1; TRBD2 agrees at 12 bases. Trimming removed 2 bases from V and 4 bases from J; junction bases left unmatched: 4. The CDR3 runs 16 residues. Per germline, CDR1 SGDLS and CDR2 YYNGEE. This CDR3 is CASSVTSGSVYNEQFF. The CDR3 region has the DNA TGTGCCAGCAGCGTGACTAGCGGGAGTGTATACAATGAGCAGTTCTTC.

The chain uses TRBV7-9 and TRBJ2-2; TRBD1 agrees at 7 bases. Looked up from germline, CDR1 is SEHNR and CDR2 is FQNEAQ (reference sequence). After removal of 1 base from V and 2 bases from J, the junction contained 1 base not matched to a gene. CDR3 length equals 15 residues. CDR3 amino acids: CASSLVGGNTGELFF. The CDR3 coding sequence is TGTGCCAGCAGCTTAGTAGGGGGCAACACCGGGGAGCTGTTTTTT.

The CDR3 loop reads CASSAGLVGVYEQYF. The CDR3 bases are TGTGCCAGTAGTGCCGGACTAGTCGGGGTCTACGAGCAGTACTTC. V and J are TRBV19 and TRBJ2-7; TRBD2 agrees at 7 bases. J gave up 3 bases and V 5 bases, and 10 bases lay outside the gene matches. The germline V gene encodes CDR1 LNHDA and CDR2 SQIVND (reference sequence). The CDR3 consists of 15 residues.

This chain links TRBV6-1 with TRBJ1-6; 11 bases are a match to TRBD1. CDR3 length equals 14 residues. The V segment lost 11 bases and the J segment 7 bases; nucleotides outside the gene matches: 7. Germline V CDR1 and CDR2: MNHNS, SASEGT. The CDR3: CACQGDRGNSPLHF. The CDR3 region has the DNA TGTGCCTGCCAGGGGGACAGGGGGAATTCACCCCTCCACTTT.

The chain recombines TRBV7-2 with TRBJ1-2; 8 bases map to TRBD1. The germline V gene encodes CDR1 SGHTA and CDR2 FQGNSA. V lost 5 bases, J lost 5 bases, and 10 bases stayed unmatched. The CDR3 loop spans 15 amino acids. CDR3 nucleotide sequence: TGTGCCAGCAGCCCCCAGACAGGGGAGATGTATGGCTACACCTTC. Translated: CASSPQTGEMYGYTF.

Only a few counts were recorded for this clone. The chain is built from TRBV5-4 and TRBJ1-1; 9 bases line up with TRBD1. The length of the CDR3 is 15 residues. Germline CDR1 is SGHNT and CDR2 is YYREEE (reference sequence). J gave up 7 bases and V 4 bases, and 11 bases lay outside the gene matches. The DNA for the CDR3 is TGTGCCAGCAGCCCGGCGACAGGGGGAATAAGTGAAGCTTTCTTT. It translates to CASSPATGGISEAFF.

The CDR3 DNA follows: TGCAGCGTCCGAGAGTGGCCAGGGGGCAGGGATGGCTACACCTTC. As protein: CSVREWPGGRDGYTF. V gene TRBV29-1 combines with J gene TRBJ1-2; TRBD1 matches at 8 bases. The CDR3 has 15 residues. With 6 bases clipped from V and 6 bases from J, the junction kept 15 bases outside the gene matches. In germline, CDR1 is SQVTM, CDR2 ANQGSEA.

The chain has TRBV2 and TRBJ2-5; D gene ambiguous. The J call may be wrong; the DNA end is better matched by TRBJ2-7. The CDR3 consists of 12 residues. Germline values: CDR1 SNHLY, CDR2 FYNNEI. The CDR3 here is CASTQTGYEQYF. The DNA for the CDR3 is TGTGCCAGCACCCAGACTGGGTACGAGCAGTACTTC.

The chain couples TRBV10-3 to TRBJ1-1; 8 bases line up with TRBD1. The CDR3 extends over 14 amino acids. Germline CDR1 ENHRY, CDR2 SYGVKD. V shed 2 bases and J 1 base; nucleotides not matched to a gene: 0. As DNA, the CDR3 is TGTGCCATCAGTGAGGGACAGGGGAACACTGAAGCTTTCTTT. Amino acids: CAISEGQGNTEAFF.

V and J are TRBV2 and TRBJ1-4, with D perhaps matching TRBD1 (6 bases). V shed 6 bases and J shed 7 bases, with 15 bases lying between them. The CDR3 totals 14 residues. Germline V CDR1 and CDR2: SNHLY, FYNNEI. The CDR3 DNA follows: TGTGCCAGCAGGGGTACAGGGTTGTTTGAAAAACTGTTTTTT. Translating it yields CASRGTGLFEKLFF.